A single sample is the source of the 18 T cell receptor beta chains below, sequenced in a study of cytomegalovirus exposure and HLA in healthy donors. Here immunoSEQ multiplex PCR was the method, and the copy in TCRdb shows in-frame clones only, minus some. The data contain 75,000 to 85,000 clones, approximately 91% of them singletons. Sequencing was carried out using PBMCs. The receptors derive from a man aged 25-40 years in good health and CMV-seronegative.

This chain uses TRBV15 with TRBJ1-2; perhaps TRBD1 as D (5 bases). The CDR3 consists of 13 residues. Germline V CDR1 and CDR2: LNHNV, YYDKDF (reference sequence). V dropped 3 bases and J dropped 5 bases, with 10 bases sitting between them. The CDR3 spells CATSRDNLYGYTF. Written as DNA, the CDR3 is TGTGCCACCAGCAGGGACAACCTATATGGCTACACCTTC.

The V gene is TRBV5-1, the J gene TRBJ2-5, with a possible D match to TRBD1 (6 bases). Germline V CDR1 and CDR2: SGHRS, YFSETQ. The CDR3 spans 16 residues. The V end was cut by 4 bases, the J end by 5 bases, with 21 bases between. This chain's CDR3 is CASSPLGGEGSETQYF. The DNA of the CDR3 is TGCGCCAGCAGCCCATTAGGGGGTGAGGGGTCCGAGACCCAGTACTTC.

The chain carries TRBV7-6 and TRBJ2-3, with D maybe TRBD2 (5 bases). V was clipped by 2 bases and J by 4 bases, with 13 bases between them. This CDR3 contains 15 residues. Germline assignment: CDR1 SGHVS and CDR2 FNYEAQ. CDR3 DNA sequence: TGTGCCAGCAGCTTAAGTCTCAGCGGAGCAGATACGCAGTATTTT. It yields the protein CASSLSLSGADTQYF.

The chain couples TRBV20-1 to TRBJ1-1, with a possible D match to TRBD1 (6 bases). Germline V gene lookup returns CDR1 DFQATT and CDR2 SNEGSKA (reference sequence). CDR3 length equals 11 residues. CDR3 region: CSQGLNTEAFF. CDR3 coding DNA: TGCAGCCAGGGGCTGAACACTGAAGCTTTCTTT.

CDR3 coding DNA: TGTGCCAGCAGTTCAATAGGAACAGGGGATCAGCCCCAGCATTTT. Its translation: CASSSIGTGDQPQHF. The chain carries TRBV28 and TRBJ1-5; 7 positions match TRBD1. This CDR3 is 15 amino acids long. Germline CDR1 and CDR2: MDHEN and SYDVKM. The trim removed 4 bases at V and 5 bases at J, leaving 8 bases unmatched.

This rearrangement joins TRBV19 to TRBJ1-5; 7 nucleotides align to TRBD1. V lost 6 bases and J lost 3; bases outside the gene matches: 5. The CDR3 runs 14 residues. Per the germline V gene, CDR1 is LNHDA and CDR2 is SQIVND (reference sequence). CDR3 in DNA: TGTGCCAGTAGGTCAGGGGGATCCAATCAGCCCCAGCATTTT. Translation: CASRSGGSNQPQHF.

V and J are TRBV7-6 and TRBJ1-6; TRBD1 matches at 7 bases. With 1 base clipped from V and 7 bases from J, the junction kept 7 bases outside the gene matches. CDR3 length: 16 amino acids. Germline lookup yields CDR1 SGHVS and CDR2 FNYEAQ. The CDR3 here is CASSLDQQGGNSPLHF. The CDR3 nucleotides are TGTGCCAGCAGCTTAGACCAACAAGGGGGCAATTCACCCCTCCACTTT.

The rearrangement links TRBV7-6 to TRBJ2-3, with D hard to call. CDR3 size: 15 residues. V lost 5 bases and J lost 2, with 14 bases in between. Germline loops: CDR1 SGHVS, CDR2 FNYEAQ. This CDR3 is CASSRTDLSTDTQYF. The CDR3 coding sequence is TGTGCCAGCAGCCGAACCGACTTATCCACAGATACGCAGTATTTT.

The chain links TRBV5-1 to TRBJ1-3; D perhaps matches TRBD1 (6 bases). Trimming took 3 bases from V and 2 from J, leaving 9 bases between them. Germline-derived CDR1 and CDR2 are SGHRS and YFSETQ. CDR3 size: 14 residues. CDR3 loop: CASSSDSPGNTIYF. CDR3 coding DNA: TGCGCCAGCAGCTCGGACAGCCCTGGAAACACCATATATTTT.

The chain is built from TRBV6-4 and TRBJ2-1; D is perhaps TRBD2 (5 bases). Trimming took off 0 bases at V and 7 bases at J, with 13 bases between the two ends. Germline CDR1 and CDR2: MRHNA and SNTAGT. The CDR3 runs to 15 residues. In nucleotides, the CDR3 is TGTGCCAGCAGTGACTCGACGGGCGGCGGGAATGAGCAGTTCTTC. This encodes CASSDSTGGGNEQFF.

The chain combines TRBV10-3 with TRBJ2-3; 7 positions agree with TRBD2. CDR3 length: 15 residues. V lost 4 bases and J lost 0; bases outside the gene matches: 4. Germline CDR1 and CDR2: ENHRY and SYGVKD. The CDR3 is CAISGAGESTDTQYF. CDR3 bases: TGTGCCATCAGTGGGGCGGGAGAAAGCACAGATACGCAGTATTTT.

V and J are TRBV7-9 and TRBJ2-7; TRBD1 aligns across 8 bases. The CDR3 has 15 amino acids. Germline V gives CDR1 SEHNR, CDR2 FQNEAQ (reference sequence). With 5 bases clipped from V and 5 bases from J, the junction kept 11 bases outside the gene matches. The CDR3, as DNA: TGTGCCAGCAGCCAGGGTGGGACAGGCCCAGACGAGCAGTACTTC. Translation gives CASSQGGTGPDEQYF.

This sequence joins TRBV25-1 and TRBJ1-2; the match to TRBD1 covers 9 bases. This CDR3 region has 14 residues. Germline CDR1 MGHDK, CDR2 SYGVNS. The trim removed 4 bases at V and 8 bases at J, leaving 8 bases unmatched. The CDR3 sequence: CASSGGTGLGGYTF. In DNA, the CDR3 is TGTGCCAGCAGTGGCGGGACAGGGCTGGGAGGCTACACCTTC.

This clone showed up just once. The chain is built from TRBV27 and TRBJ2-7; D perhaps matches TRBD2 (6 bases). CDR1 and CDR2 from the germline V gene are MNHEY and SMNVEV (reference sequence). V lost 10 bases and J 7 bases, leaving 29 bases between the germline ends. The CDR3 contains 16 residues. The chain's CDR3 is CATASYETGAGGEQYF. In nucleotides, the CDR3 is TGTGCCACCGCCTCCTATGAGACGGGAGCTGGTGGGGAGCAGTACTTC.

This chain uses TRBV5-1 with TRBJ2-2, with 10 positions matching TRBD2. Germline V gene sequence: CDR1 SGHRS, CDR2 YFSETQ. Trimming cost V 3 bases and J 4 bases; bases outside gene matches: 0. The CDR3 totals 14 residues. CDR3 amino acids: CASSWTSGTGELFF. In DNA, the CDR3 is TGCGCCAGCAGCTGGACTAGCGGCACCGGGGAGCTGTTTTTT. The whole variable domain, filled in from reference TRBV5-1 and TRBJ2-2, reads KAGVTQTPRYLIKTRGQQVTLSCSPISGHRSVSWYQQTPGQGLQFLFEYFSETQRNKGNFPGRFSGRQFSNSRSEMNVSTLELGDSALYLCASSWTSGTGELFFGEGSRLTVL.

This chain uses TRBV28 with TRBJ1-5; D perhaps matches TRBD1 (6 bases). The V and J ends lost 5 bases and 7 bases respectively, with 18 bases between them. CDR3 length: 15 amino acids. CDR1 is MDHEN, CDR2 SYDVKM, per germline. CDR3 sequence (DNA): TGTGCCAGCAGTCCATCAGGGGTAGTAGTGCAGCCCCAGCATTTT. It codes for CASSPSGVVVQPQHF.

The V and J genes are TRBV9 and TRBJ2-1, with TRBD2 matching 10 bases. Looked up from germline, CDR1 is SGDLS and CDR2 is YYNGEE. Losses at the gene ends were 6 bases for V and 8 bases for J; bases not matched to a gene: 11. This CDR3 spans 15 amino acids. The CDR3 DNA reads as TGTGCCAGCACTGGGGGAGCGGGAGGGCCCTATGAGCAGTTCTTC. Protein sequence: CASTGGAGGPYEQFF.

The chain couples TRBV2 to TRBJ1-3; 7 bases align to TRBD1. The V gene's germline CDR1 is SNHLY and CDR2 FYNNEI. The J segment lost 0 bases and the V segment lost 2 bases, leaving 4 bases of the junction unmatched. This CDR3 region has 16 residues. This chain's CDR3 is CASSEKGARSGNTIYF. CDR3 coding DNA: TGTGCCAGCAGTGAAAAGGGGGCACGCTCTGGAAACACCATATATTTT.